Below, 18 T cell receptor beta chains from the same sample are listed, as sequenced in a study of blood T cell repertoires in COVID-19. The data were produced by immunoSEQ multiplex PCR, yet TCRdb's version contains in-frame clones alone and is incomplete. Altogether tens of thousands of clones are present, 87% being singletons, with the ten largest covering over 5%. The sequenced material came from peripheral blood. All receptors derive from a man aged 55 to 69 with active COVID-19.

The chain carries TRBV5-1 and TRBJ2-3, with a possible D match to TRBD1 (6 bases). V was cut by 0 bases and J by 5 bases, with 13 bases left in between. Germline lookup yields CDR1 SGHRS and CDR2 YFSETQ. The CDR3 spans 15 residues. The CDR3 coding sequence is TGCGCCAGCAGCTTGGCCGCACGGGGACAAGATACGCAGTATTTT. Translation: CASSLAARGQDTQYF. Drawing the rest from reference TRBV5-1 and TRBJ2-3, the complete variable domain is KAGVTQTPRYLIKTRGQQVTLSCSPISGHRSVSWYQQTPGQGLQFLFEYFSETQRNKGNFPGRFSGRQFSNSRSEMNVSTLELGDSALYLCASSLAARGQDTQYFGPGTRLTVL.

The chain is built from TRBV12-3 or TRBV12-4 and TRBJ1-1; a possible D gene is TRBD1 (6 bases). V was shortened by 6 bases and J by 11 bases, with 13 bases between the two germline ends. The CDR3 has 11 amino acids. CDR3 protein: CASRQGPTAFF. CDR3 DNA: TGTGCCAGCAGGCAGGGGCCTACGGCTTTCTTT.

The chain recombines TRBV18 with TRBJ1-6, with a weak D call TRBD1 (5 bases). V was shortened by 3 bases and J by 7 bases, with 7 bases between the two germline ends. The germline V gene encodes CDR1 KGHSH and CDR2 LQKENI. This CDR3 spans 13 amino acids. This chain's CDR3 is CASSPGGNSPLHF. In DNA form, the CDR3 reads TGTGCCAGCTCACCGGGGGGAAATTCACCCCTCCACTTT. The whole variable domain, filled in from reference TRBV18 and TRBJ1-6, reads NAGVMQNPRHLVRRRGQEARLRCSPMKGHSHVYWYRQLPEEGLKFMVYLQKENIIDESGMPKERFSAEFPKEGPSILRIQQVVRGDSAAYFCASSPGGNSPLHFGNGTRLTVT.

V is TRBV5-1 and J is TRBJ1-1; 8 bases map to TRBD1. The CDR3 length is 16 residues. V shed 4 bases, J shed 0 bases, and the junction held 8 bases outside the gene matches. The germline V gene encodes CDR1 SGHRS and CDR2 YFSETQ. The CDR3 sequence is CASSAGTGHMNTEAFF. The CDR3 DNA reads TGCGCCAGCAGCGCCGGGACAGGACACATGAACACTGAAGCTTTCTTT.

V is TRBV5-4 and J is TRBJ1-2; D might be TRBD1 (5 bases). Trimming stripped 0 bases from V and 7 bases from J, with 13 bases between. CDR1 and CDR2 from the germline V gene are SGHNT and YYREEE (reference sequence). The CDR3 sequence is 14 residues long. In nucleotides, the CDR3 is TGTGCCAGCAGCTTGGAGGTCAGGGCAAGTGGCTACACCTTC. As protein: CASSLEVRASGYTF.

The chain has TRBV5-1 and TRBJ1-2; D call uncertain. V was trimmed by 0 bases and J by 7 bases, leaving 13 bases between them. The CDR3 sequence is 14 residues long. Looked up from germline, CDR1 is SGHRS and CDR2 is YFSETQ. The CDR3 DNA reads as TGCGCCAGCAGCTTGGGAGAACCCCCTCCTGGCTACACCTTC. The encoded protein is CASSLGEPPPGYTF.

This chain connects TRBV9 to TRBJ2-2, with 7 bases aligning to TRBD1. J lost 5 bases, V lost 0 bases, and 4 bases had no gene match. The CDR3 spans 15 residues. Germline V gene lookup returns CDR1 SGDLS and CDR2 YYNGEE. The DNA for the CDR3 is TGTGCCAGCAGCGTAGAGACAGGGCCGACCGGGGAGCTGTTTTTT. Translated, it gives CASSVETGPTGELFF.

The chain carries TRBV13 and TRBJ2-6; TRBD2 aligns across 8 bases. The V and J ends lost 4 bases and 0 bases, in that order; junction bases with no gene match: 5. The V gene's germline CDR1 is PRHDT and CDR2 FYEKMQ (reference sequence). The CDR3 runs to 17 residues. CDR3 sequence: CASSYGRDISGANVLTF. CDR3 nucleotide sequence: TGTGCCAGCAGCTACGGGAGGGACATCTCTGGGGCCAACGTCCTGACTTTC. Combining the CDR3 with reference TRBV13 and TRBJ2-6 gives the whole variable domain AAGVIQSPRHLIKEKRETATLKCYPIPRHDTVYWYQQGPGQDPQFLISFYEKMQSDKGSIPDRFSAQQFSDYHSELNMSSLELGDSALYFCASSYGRDISGANVLTFGAGSRLTVL.

This chain links TRBV7-8 with TRBJ2-7; TRBD1 aligns across 7 bases. Germline trimming cut 5 bases from V and 1 base from J; bases unmatched to any gene: 2. CDR1 is SGHVS, CDR2 FQNEAQ, per germline. The CDR3 has 13 residues. In DNA form, the CDR3 reads TGTGCCAGCAGCGTGGGACAGTCCTACGAGCAGTACTTC. Translated: CASSVGQSYEQYF.

This chain connects TRBV6-5 to TRBJ2-7; tentative D call: TRBD1 (6 bases). The germline gives CDR1 MNHEY, CDR2 SVGAGI. CDR3 length equals 12 residues. V was clipped by 2 bases and J by 7 bases, with 9 bases between them. The CDR3 protein is CASSYPGQEQYF. DNA of the CDR3: TGTGCCAGCAGTTACCCCGGACAGGAGCAGTACTTC.

This rearrangement joins TRBV5-6 to TRBJ2-5; D possibly corresponds to TRBD2 (5 bases). Germline V lookup: CDR1 SGHDT, CDR2 YYEEEE. CDR3 length: 18 residues. The V end was cut by 0 bases, the J end by 5 bases, with 23 bases between. CDR3 sequence reads: CASSLDSGFGVVSETQYF. CDR3 in DNA: TGTGCCAGCAGCTTGGACTCCGGGTTCGGGGTCGTTTCGGAGACCCAGTACTTC. The complete variable domain, with remaining parts taken from reference TRBV5-6 and TRBJ2-5, reads DAGVTQSPTHLIKTRGQQVTLRCSPKSGHDTVSWYQQALGQGPQFIFQYYEEEERQRGNFPDRFSGHQFPNYSSELNVNALLLGDSALYLCASSLDSGFGVVSETQYFGPGTRLLVL.

This rearrangement joins TRBV15 to TRBJ2-1; D is undetermined. Germline V CDR1 and CDR2: LNHNV, YYDKDF (reference sequence). This CDR3 region has 15 residues. V dropped 1 base and J dropped 6 bases, with 13 bases sitting between them. For the CDR3, the DNA is TGTGCCACCAGCAGAGGCGGAACACTAATCAATGAGCAGTTCTTC. Translated, it gives CATSRGGTLINEQFF.

The rearrangement uses TRBV9 and TRBJ2-2, with 10 positions matching TRBD1. V lost 0 bases and J lost 7; bases outside the gene matches: 6. CDR1 and CDR2 (germline): SGDLS, YYNGEE. The CDR3 is 16 residues long. The CDR3 nucleotides read TGTGCCAGCAGCGTAGGATGGGACAGGGGTGGCGGGGAGCTGTTTTTT. Its protein product is CASSVGWDRGGGELFF.

This clone was seen a handful of times. V usage is TRBV6-5 and J usage is TRBJ1-2, with D possibly TRBD1 on 6 matching bases. This CDR3 spans 15 amino acids. With 5 bases removed from V and 4 bases from J, the gap between germline ends came to 17 bases. Germline V lookup: CDR1 MNHEY, CDR2 SVGAGI. CDR3 coding DNA: TGTGCCAGCAGTCCGCTGGGGGGGGCCGGCTATGGCTACACCTTC. Amino acid sequence: CASSPLGGAGYGYTF.

This CDR3 reads CASSSQATPNTGELFF. For the CDR3, the DNA is TGCGCCAGCAGCTCACAGGCTACTCCGAACACCGGGGAGCTGTTTTTT. The rearrangement uses TRBV5-1 and TRBJ2-2; D perhaps matches TRBD1 (5 bases). This CDR3 is built from 16 residues. The V and J ends lost 3 bases and 0 bases respectively, with 12 bases between them. Germline values: CDR1 SGHRS, CDR2 YFSETQ.

The V gene is TRBV6-1, the J gene TRBJ2-1, with 8 bases that match TRBD1. Per the germline V gene, CDR1 is MNHNS and CDR2 is SASEGT. This CDR3 contains 16 residues. V lost 2 bases and J lost 0; bases outside the gene matches: 3. The CDR3: CASSEQGATSYNEQFF. CDR3 sequence (DNA): TGTGCCAGCAGTGAACAGGGGGCCACCTCCTACAATGAGCAGTTCTTC.

The rearrangement uses TRBV2 and TRBJ1-4, with D possibly matching TRBD1 (5 bases). Germline assignment: CDR1 SNHLY and CDR2 FYNNEI. Deletions cut 6 bases from V and 7 bases from J, with 21 bases between. The CDR3 extends over 16 amino acids. DNA for the CDR3: TGTGCCAGCAGAGCTGGGACTGCCACCCCGAGTGAAAAACTGTTTTTT. It encodes CASRAGTATPSEKLFF.

V is TRBV6-2 or TRBV6-3 and J is TRBJ1-5; D is unclear. Trimming removed 4 bases from V and 3 bases from J, with 19 bases in between. The CDR3 runs to 17 residues. The germline V gene has CDR1 MNHEY and CDR2 SVGEGT. The CDR3 sequence: CASSFSGSRAFNQPQHF. DNA of the CDR3: TGTGCCAGCAGTTTTTCGGGGTCTCGGGCCTTCAATCAGCCCCAGCATTTT.